The 4 T cell receptor beta chains in this list originate from one sample, sequenced in a study of blood T cell repertoires in COVID-19. TCRdb's copy holds only in-frame clones and misses some; the assay was immunoSEQ multiplex PCR. The data contain 40,000 to 45,000 clones, approximately 91% of them singletons. The sequenced sample was peripheral blood. These receptors all stem from a human donor in a cohort sampled during active COVID-19.

The gene calls are TRBV3-1 (or the pseudogene TRBV3-2) and TRBJ1-3; D is unresolved. Per the germline V gene, CDR1 is LGHDT and CDR2 is YNNKEL (reference sequence). There are 14 residues in the CDR3. V lost 1 base, J lost 1 base, and 5 bases lay in between. CDR3 sequence (DNA): TGTGCCAGCAGCCAAGGCCTATCTGGAAACACCATATATTTT. Translation gives CASSQGLSGNTIYF.

The rearrangement links TRBV12-2 to TRBJ2-7; the D call in the table, TRBD2, was not verified against the DNA. TRBV12-2 is a documented pseudogene. The CDR3 runs 15 residues. CDR3 region: CASRLRVNGSYEQYF. As DNA, the CDR3 is TGTGCAAGTCGCTTGCGGGTAAACGGCTCCTACGAGCAGTACTTC.

The chain has TRBV5-5 and TRBJ2-1; weak D call: TRBD1 (5 bases). The germline V gene encodes CDR1 SGHKS and CDR2 YYEKEE (reference sequence). Trimming removed 4 bases at V and 10 bases at J, with 18 bases between. There are 14 residues in the CDR3. CDR3 residues: CASSPLELGREQFF. The CDR3 nucleotides are TGTGCCAGCAGCCCACTTGAGTTGGGGCGGGAGCAGTTCTTC.

This sequence joins TRBV13 and TRBJ1-2, with D maybe TRBD1 (6 bases). Germline V gene lookup returns CDR1 PRHDT and CDR2 FYEKMQ (reference sequence). The V end was cut by 7 bases, the J end by 4 bases, with 19 bases between. This CDR3 spans 15 amino acids. The CDR3 sequence is CASTRSDRLIYGYTF. Written as DNA, the CDR3 is TGTGCCAGCACCCGTTCAGACAGGCTGATCTATGGCTACACCTTC.